The 31 T cell receptor beta chains reported below all come from one sample, sequenced in a study of cytomegalovirus exposure and HLA in healthy donors. Both 60 Vbeta primers and 13 Jbeta primers went into the PCR. Sequenced by immunoSEQ multiplex PCR; TCRdb stores in-frame clones only, minus some. The table has over 150,000 clones, around 80% seen once. The sequenced material came from PBMCs. The origin of the receptors is a woman aged 50 to 65 in good health and CMV-seropositive.

The rearrangement joins TRBV30 to TRBJ1-2, with D perhaps matching TRBD1 (5 bases). The V end was cut by 2 bases, the J end by 1 base, with 17 bases between. Germline-derived CDR1 and CDR2 are GTSNPN and SVGIG (reference sequence). This CDR3 is built from 16 residues. CDR3 protein: CAWSSSTVTFNYGYTF. CDR3 bases: TGTGCCTGGAGTTCTTCGACAGTTACCTTTAACTATGGCTACACCTTC.

The chain links TRBV7-2 to TRBJ2-7, with 7 bases matching TRBD1. With V trimmed by 0 bases and J by 1 base, 3 bases remained unmatched. CDR1 and CDR2 from the germline V gene are SGHTA and FQGNSA. This CDR3 contains 15 residues. The CDR3: CASSLAGDRSYEQYF. CDR3 bases: TGTGCCAGCAGCTTAGCGGGGGACAGATCCTACGAGCAGTACTTC.

This chain connects TRBV29-1 to TRBJ2-7, with D possibly matching TRBD2 (6 bases). CDR3 size: 14 residues. Trimming took 6 bases from V and 5 from J, leaving 20 bases between them. Germline V gene lookup returns CDR1 SQVTM and CDR2 ANQGSEA. CDR3 residues: CSVTRRGRPNEQYF. CDR3 sequence (DNA): TGCAGCGTCACCAGACGGGGGAGGCCCAACGAGCAGTACTTC.

The chain has TRBV11-2 and TRBJ2-1, with TRBD2 matching 10 bases. The length of the CDR3 is 16 residues. The V and J ends lost 5 bases and 8 bases, in that order; junction bases with no gene match: 12. Germline V CDR1 and CDR2: SGHAT, FQNNGV. The CDR3 loop reads CASSTYPGTSDDEQFF. CDR3 DNA sequence: TGTGCCAGCAGCACCTATCCCGGGACTAGCGACGATGAGCAGTTCTTC.

V gene TRBV5-8 combines with J gene TRBJ1-3; D uncertain. Trimming took 3 bases from V and 0 from J, leaving 10 bases between them. The CDR3 consists of 15 residues. Germline CDR1 reads SGHTS; CDR2 reads YDEGEE. The CDR3 is CASSWRYRSGNTIYF. CDR3 nucleotide sequence: TGTGCCAGCAGCTGGAGGTACCGCTCTGGAAACACCATATATTTT. The complete variable domain, with remaining parts taken from reference TRBV5-8 and TRBJ1-3, reads EAGVTQSPTHLIKTRGQQATLRCSPISGHTSVYWYQQALGLGLQFLLWYDEGEERNRGNFPPRFSGRQFPNYSSELNVNALELEDSALYLCASSWRYRSGNTIYFGEGSWLTVV.

The V and J genes are TRBV10-2 and TRBJ1-5; D uncertain. Germline loops: CDR1 WSHSY, CDR2 SAAADI. V was cut by 7 bases and J by 7 bases, with 14 bases left in between. This CDR3 comprises 13 residues. The CDR3: CASMSNSGQPQHF. DNA for the CDR3: TGCGCCAGCATGTCCAATTCGGGACAGCCCCAGCATTTT.

The rearrangement links TRBV6-1 to TRBJ2-1, with D perhaps matching TRBD2 (6 bases). The CDR3 has 12 residues. V lost 11 bases and J 6 bases, leaving 14 bases between the germline ends. Germline V lookup: CDR1 MNHNS, CDR2 SASEGT. CDR3 amino acids: CALPEGSNEQFF. CDR3 in DNA: TGTGCCCTTCCGGAGGGATCCAATGAGCAGTTCTTC.

The chain couples TRBV9 to TRBJ1-5; D gene uncertain. V shed 7 bases and J shed 2 bases, with 13 bases lying between them. The CDR3 runs 14 residues. Germline V lookup: CDR1 SGDLS, CDR2 YYNGEE. This CDR3 reads CASSAGFGNQPQHF. DNA for the CDR3: TGTGCCAGCTCGGCCGGGTTCGGCAATCAGCCCCAGCATTTT.

The chain couples TRBV7-8 to TRBJ1-2, with D perhaps matching TRBD1 (5 bases). V lost 5 bases, J lost 2 bases, and 9 bases lay in between. Germline V gene lookup returns CDR1 SGHVS and CDR2 FQNEAQ. The CDR3 has 13 residues. The CDR3 region is CASSPDRNYGYTF. The DNA of the CDR3 is TGTGCCAGCAGCCCCGACAGAAACTATGGCTACACCTTC.

This rearrangement joins TRBV12-5 to TRBJ1-1; D call uncertain. V lost 1 base and J 0 bases, leaving 6 bases between the germline ends. CDR1 and CDR2 (germline): LGHNT, FRNRAP. CDR3 length: 14 amino acids. The CDR3 loop is CASGLGQLNTEAFF. The CDR3 DNA reads as TGTGCTAGTGGTTTGGGCCAGTTGAACACTGAAGCTTTCTTT.

The genes are TRBV5-6 and TRBJ2-2; a weak D match, TRBD2 (6 bases). The CDR3 runs to 14 residues. Germline CDR1 is SGHDT and CDR2 is YYEEEE. Deletions cut 6 bases from V and 4 bases from J, with 13 bases between. CDR3: CASTGGRATGELFF. In DNA, the CDR3 is TGTGCCAGCACCGGGGGTCGAGCCACCGGGGAGCTGTTTTTT.

The chain carries TRBV27 and TRBJ1-6; D is unclear. Germline V gene lookup returns CDR1 MNHEY and CDR2 SMNVEV (reference sequence). Trimming stripped 7 bases from V and 0 bases from J, with 10 bases between. This CDR3 contains 15 residues. CDR3 in amino acids: CASTLSSSYNSPLHF. DNA for the CDR3: TGTGCCAGCACCCTTTCTAGCTCCTATAATTCACCCCTCCACTTT.

The rearrangement joins TRBV30 to TRBJ2-1; tentative D call: TRBD2 (5 bases). CDR3 length: 14 residues. Between the trimmed V and J ends, which lost 1 base and 0 bases, there was a span of 7 bases. Germline CDR1 is GTSNPN and CDR2 is SVGIG (reference sequence). This CDR3 is CAWSGGSSYNEQFF. The CDR3 nucleotides read TGTGCCTGGAGTGGAGGGAGCTCCTACAATGAGCAGTTCTTC.

The chain employs TRBV15 and TRBJ2-1; D is uncertain. The germline CDR1 and CDR2 sequences are LNHNV and YYDKDF (reference sequence). The CDR3 totals 15 residues. V was pared by 2 bases and J by 6 bases, with 14 bases between. The CDR3 coding sequence is TGTGCCACCAGCAGAACTCAGATCGCGGCCAATGAGCAGTTCTTC. It specifies CATSRTQIAANEQFF.

The chain links TRBV15 to TRBJ2-5; a possible D gene is TRBD2 (5 bases). Germline CDR1 and CDR2: LNHNV and YYDKDF (reference sequence). With 1 base removed from V and 7 bases from J, the gap between germline ends came to 13 bases. This CDR3 is built from 14 residues. DNA for the CDR3: TGTGCCACCAGCAGAGGCGAGGTGAGCGGGACCCAGTACTTC. Amino acids: CATSRGEVSGTQYF.

V and J are TRBV6-1 and TRBJ1-2, with no clear D. The V and J ends lost 4 bases and 2 bases respectively, with 14 bases between them. This CDR3 contains 15 residues. From germline, CDR1 is MNHNS and CDR2 SASEGT. The CDR3 protein is CASSVTPNGNYGYTF. CDR3 in DNA: TGTGCCAGCAGTGTAACACCGAACGGGAACTATGGCTACACCTTC.

V is TRBV12-5 and J is TRBJ2-2; TRBD2 agrees at 9 bases. This CDR3 comprises 15 residues. Germline CDR1 reads LGHNT; CDR2 reads FRNRAP. The trim removed 3 bases at V and 2 bases at J, leaving 1 base unmatched. CDR3 coding DNA: TGTGCTAGTGGTTTAGCGGGGGGTAACACCGGGGAGCTGTTTTTT. This translates into CASGLAGGNTGELFF.

This chain uses TRBV9 with TRBJ2-7; D ambiguous. Germline V CDR1 and CDR2: SGDLS, YYNGEE. The germline V and J ends were trimmed by 4 bases and 6 bases, with 26 bases remaining between them. The CDR3 has 17 residues. The CDR3 nucleotides are TGTGCCAGCAGCCCTAGATGCTTGGATAGGAAGGATCTCGAGCAGTACTTC. It translates to CASSPRCLDRKDLEQYF.

V is TRBV7-2 and J is TRBJ2-2, with 8 bases lining up with TRBD1. The V gene end was trimmed by 5 bases and the J gene end by 6 bases; junction bases not matched to a gene: 2. Germline V gene sequence: CDR1 SGHTA, CDR2 FQGNSA. CDR3 length: 13 amino acids. CDR3 loop: CASSPTGAGELFF. The DNA for the CDR3 is TGTGCCAGCAGCCCGACAGGGGCCGGGGAGCTGTTTTTT.

This clone was detected once. The chain is built from TRBV7-9 and TRBJ2-5; 12 bases are a match to TRBD2. V was clipped by 5 bases and J by 1 base; unmatched bases: 5. The V gene's germline CDR1 is SEHNR and CDR2 FQNEAQ (reference sequence). The CDR3 runs 16 residues. In DNA, the CDR3 is TGTGCCAGCAGCACCGGACTAGCGGGGTTCCAAGAGACCCAGTACTTC. Its translation: CASSTGLAGFQETQYF.

The chain combines TRBV7-6 with TRBJ1-1; 9 nucleotides agree with TRBD1. CDR3 length: 17 amino acids. Germline CDR1 is SGHVS and CDR2 is FNYEAQ. V shed 5 bases, J shed 0 bases, and the junction held 10 bases outside the gene matches. CDR3 DNA: TGTGCCAGCAGCCAAGGGACAGGGTTCACCATGAACACTGAAGCTTTCTTT. Its translation: CASSQGTGFTMNTEAFF.

The rearrangement links TRBV29-1 to TRBJ2-3; 10 nucleotides line up with TRBD2. The CDR3 contains 16 residues. The J segment lost 6 bases and the V segment lost 4 bases, leaving 13 bases of the junction unmatched. Germline lookup yields CDR1 SQVTM and CDR2 ANQGSEA. The CDR3 DNA reads as TGCAGCGTTGCCCCGGCAAGCGGGGGGGCCACGGATACGCAGTATTTT. Residues: CSVAPASGGATDTQYF.

This chain links TRBV18 with TRBJ2-5; D uncertain. Germline V gene lookup returns CDR1 KGHSH and CDR2 LQKENI. The CDR3 extends over 17 amino acids. The V and J ends lost 1 base and 3 bases respectively, with 18 bases between them. This chain's CDR3 is CASSPQSPKIYEETQYF. In DNA form, the CDR3 reads TGTGCCAGCTCACCACAGAGCCCTAAGATTTACGAAGAGACCCAGTACTTC. The whole variable domain, remainder taken from reference TRBV18 and TRBJ2-5, is NAGVMQNPRHLVRRRGQEARLRCSPMKGHSHVYWYRQLPEEGLKFMVYLQKENIIDESGMPKERFSAEFPKEGPSILRIQQVVRGDSAAYFCASSPQSPKIYEETQYFGPGTRLLVL.

The chain carries TRBV6-6 and TRBJ2-7; TRBD2 matches 7 bases. The J segment lost 6 bases and the V segment lost 7 bases, leaving 6 bases of the junction unmatched. CDR1 is MNHNY and CDR2 is SVGAGI in the germline V gene (reference sequence). This CDR3 contains 12 residues. The CDR3 region is CASTTGGAEQYF. The CDR3 DNA follows: TGTGCCAGCACTACGGGGGGAGCCGAGCAGTACTTC.

V is TRBV18 and J is TRBJ1-5; D not resolved. Trimming shortened V by 3 bases and J by 1 base, and 4 bases separated the two germline ends. This CDR3 contains 13 residues. Germline V lookup: CDR1 KGHSH, CDR2 LQKENI. The CDR3 DNA sequence: TGTGCCAGCTCACCGGCAAGCAATCAGCCCCAGCATTTT. The encoded protein is CASSPASNQPQHF.

The chain employs TRBV30 and TRBJ1-2; D is possibly TRBD1 (5 bases). The CDR3 is 14 amino acids. V lost 0 bases to trimming and J lost 6 bases, with 14 bases between them. Germline V CDR1 and CDR2: GTSNPN, SVGIG (reference sequence). CDR3 protein: CAWSVRWAGHGYTF. CDR3 nucleotide sequence: TGTGCCTGGAGTGTACGCTGGGCAGGGCATGGCTACACCTTC.

The chain employs TRBV21-1 and TRBJ1-6. TRBV21-1 is reported as a pseudogene. CDR3 length: 17 residues. CDR3 region: CASSTGRPGEYNSPLHF. The CDR3 DNA sequence: TGTGCCAGCAGTACTGGGCGCCCGGGGGAGTATAATTCACCCCTCCACTTT.

This clone has just one count. The chain links TRBV4-1 to TRBJ2-7; 8 nucleotides agree with TRBD1. After removal of 3 bases from V and 2 bases from J, the junction contained 15 bases not matched to a gene. In germline, CDR1 is MGHRA, CDR2 YSYEKL. The CDR3 is 18 residues long. CDR3 DNA sequence: TGCGCCAGCAGCCAGGTGGTAGAATTTCAGGGGGCGACCTACGAGCAGTACTTC. It encodes CASSQVVEFQGATYEQYF.

This chain links TRBV30 with TRBJ1-4, with a tentative D call TRBD1 (6 bases). Deletions cut 3 bases from V and 12 bases from J, with 17 bases between. Looked up from germline, CDR1 is GTSNPN and CDR2 is SVGIG (reference sequence). The CDR3 contains 13 residues. The CDR3 DNA is TGTGCCTGGAGAGGCAGGGGCTTCACGGAACTGTTTTTT. It translates to CAWRGRGFTELFF. The full variable domain, completed using reference TRBV30 and TRBJ1-4, is SQTIHQWPATLVQPVGSPLSLECTVEGTSNPNLYWYRQAAGRGLQLLFYSVGIGQISSEVPQNLSASRPQDRQFILSSKKLLLSDSGFYLCAWRGRGFTELFFGSGTQLSVL.

The chain's CDR3 is CASSSSGNYEQYF. CDR3 nucleotide sequence: TGTGCCAGCAGCTCCTCAGGGAACTACGAGCAGTACTTC. The rearrangement uses TRBV13 and TRBJ2-7, with a tentative D call TRBD1 (5 bases). Between the trimmed V and J ends, which lost 4 bases and 3 bases, there was a span of 10 bases. The CDR3 has 13 amino acids. Germline-derived CDR1 and CDR2 are PRHDT and FYEKMQ (reference sequence). Full variable domain (outside the CDR3, taken from reference TRBV13 and TRBJ2-7): AAGVIQSPRHLIKEKRETATLKCYPIPRHDTVYWYQQGPGQDPQFLISFYEKMQSDKGSIPDRFSAQQFSDYHSELNMSSLELGDSALYFCASSSSGNYEQYFGPGTRLTVT.

The chain links TRBV7-2 to TRBJ1-3; no definite D call. The V end lost 5 bases, the J end lost 6 bases, and 8 bases lay between the germline ends. Germline V gives CDR1 SGHTA, CDR2 FQGNSA. The CDR3 totals 12 residues. The CDR3 protein is CASSDTLNTIYF. Written as DNA, the CDR3 is TGTGCCAGCAGCGACACTCTAAACACCATATATTTT.